This T cell receptor beta chain appears in the sequencing data of a study of cytomegalovirus exposure and HLA in healthy donors. Trimming shortened V by 2 bases and J by 7 bases, and 10 bases separated the two germline ends. From germline, CDR1 is SGHRS and CDR2 YFSETQ. The CDR3 totals 13 residues. A multiplex PCR was run with 60 Vbeta primers and 13 Jbeta primers. The data were produced by immunoSEQ multiplex PCR, yet TCRdb's version contains in-frame clones alone and is incomplete. The table includes 100,000 or so clones, approximately 81% detected once. Sequenced material: PBMCs. The clonotype was recovered from a female donor in good health and CMV-seropositive. The chain has TRBV5-1 and TRBJ2-1, with D perhaps matching TRBD1 (5 bases). The CDR3 nucleotides are TGCGCCAGCAGCTTAGGGGCGCGTAATGAGCAGTTCTTC. This encodes CASSLGARNEQFF.